A single sample is the source of the 30 T cell receptor beta chains below, sequenced in a study of tumor-infiltrating lymphocytes in oesophageal squamous cell carcinoma. TCRdb re-called the PCR reads with MiXCR, one entry per CDR3 protein. The table shows roughly 21,000 distinct CDR3 sequences, with roughly two fifths occurring only once. The sample comprised esophageal tumor tissue. The receptor source for this set is a male donor with esophageal squamous cell carcinoma.

This clonotype was seen ten or more times. The CDR3 DNA follows: TGTGCCAGCAGCTTATGGGCGGGAGGGCCCTCCGATGAGCAGTTCTTC. Amino acid sequence: CASSLWAGGPSDEQFF. This chain uses TRBV7-9 with TRBJ2-1; 9 nucleotides line up with TRBD2. Trimming cost V 2 bases and J 8 bases; bases outside gene matches: 10. This CDR3 has 16 residues. Per the germline V gene, CDR1 is SEHNR and CDR2 is FQNEAQ (reference sequence).

The chain has TRBV7-3 and TRBJ2-5; 14 bases fit TRBD2. Germline V lookup: CDR1 SGHTA, CDR2 FQGTGA. This CDR3 is 17 amino acids long. V trimming: 5 bases; J trimming: 11 bases; junction bases outside the gene matches: 16. Written as DNA, the CDR3 is TGTGCCAGCAGCGTCCTGACTAGCGGGAGGGCTGTCAATGAGCAGTACTTC. It specifies CASSVLTSGRAVNEQYF.

The chain uses TRBV12-3 or TRBV12-4 and TRBJ2-3; 10 nucleotides line up with TRBD1. Near its end, the DNA agrees better with TRBJ2-7, so the J call may be wrong. The CDR3 runs to 15 residues. The CDR3 DNA follows: TGTGCCAGCAGACCCCGGGACAGGGGCTCCAATGAGCAGTACTTC. Translation gives CASRPRDRGSNEQYF.

By sample fraction, this clonotype is large. The V and J genes are TRBV12-3 or TRBV12-4 and TRBJ1-6, with 7 bases aligning to TRBD1. The CDR3 has 14 residues. V trimming: 7 bases; J trimming: 6 bases; junction bases outside the gene matches: 6. The CDR3 region is CASTRGGVNSPLHF. CDR3 sequence (DNA): TGTGCCAGCACCAGGGGGGGTGTTAATTCACCCCTCCACTTT.

Details on this clonotype: At one of its ends the junction is not consistent with the germline gene, which may arise from a read error. This chain joins TRBV7-2 and TRBJ1-6; 8 bases match TRBD1. Germline V lookup: CDR1 SGHTA, CDR2 FQGNSA. The CDR3 has 14 residues. CDR3 sequence: CASRETGTGPEQYF. Here the CDR3 DNA reads TGTGCCAGCAGGGAGACCGGGACAGGCCCCGAGCAGTACTTT.

This chain uses TRBV6-9 with TRBJ2-5; tentative D call: TRBD2 (6 bases). The J call is doubtful: the DNA matches TRBJ2-7 better. The length of the CDR3 is 14 residues. Germline V CDR1 and CDR2: MNHGY, SVAAGI. The CDR3 DNA is TGTGCCAGCTGGGCCCCGGGAGCGGTATACGAGCAGTACTTC. Protein product: CASWAPGAVYEQYF.

There are many counts of this clonotype. This chain uses TRBV7-3 with TRBJ2-7, with 11 bases fitting TRBD2. CDR1 is SGHTA and CDR2 is FQGTGA in the germline V gene. Trimming took 1 base from V and 7 from J; bases not matched to a gene: 12. This CDR3 contains 17 residues. CDR3 in amino acids: CASSLRPSGGPNNEQYF. CDR3 DNA sequence: TGTGCCAGCAGCTTAAGGCCTAGCGGGGGGCCCAACAATGAGCAGTACTTC.

The chain couples TRBV12-3 or TRBV12-4 to TRBJ2-3, with D hard to call. The J call may be incorrect, as the DNA end agrees better with TRBJ2-2. The CDR3 runs to 14 residues. Here the CDR3 reads CASSFSRNTGELFF. DNA of the CDR3: TGTGCCAGCAGTTTCAGTAGGAACACCGGGGAGCTGTTTTTT.

Many counts were recorded for this clonotype. DNA for the CDR3: TGTGCCAGCAGCGTGGGGTACGGACTGGATACGCAGTATTTT. Protein: CASSVGYGLDTQYF. The chain recombines TRBV9 with TRBJ2-3, with D perhaps matching TRBD2 (5 bases). The germline CDR1 and CDR2 sequences are SGDLS and YYNGEE. V gave up 2 bases and J gave up 6 bases, with 13 bases separating them. The CDR3 is 14 amino acids.

This clonotype was counted at least ten times. The chain links TRBV12-3 or TRBV12-4 to TRBJ2-7; 7 positions match TRBD1. V gave up 3 bases and J gave up 3 bases; unmatched junction bases: 5. This CDR3 is built from 14 residues. CDR3 sequence (DNA): TGTGCCAGCAGTTTCGGACAGGAGGACTACGAGCAGTACTTC. The encoded protein is CASSFGQEDYEQYF.

Points on this clonotype: A read error is possible here, since a much larger clone lies one base away. Here the CDR3 DNA reads TGTGCCAGCAGCTTGTCTATGGGACTAGCGGGGGACAATGAGCAGTACTTC. This sequence encodes CASSLSMGLAGDNEQYF. This chain connects TRBV5-5 to TRBJ2-4, with 14 bases lining up with TRBD2. This CDR3 is built from 17 residues. Germline V gene sequence: CDR1 SGHKS, CDR2 YYEKEE (reference sequence). V lost 1 base, J lost 13 bases, and 13 bases stayed unmatched. Based on the CDR3 plus reference TRBV5-5 and TRBJ2-4, the full variable domain is DAGVTQSPTHLIKTRGQQVTLRCSPISGHKSVSWYQQVLGQGPQFIFQYYEKEERGRGNFPDRFSARQFPNYSSELNVNALLLGDSALYLCASSLSMGLAGDNEQYFGAGTRLSVL.

This clonotype was recorded once. A much larger clone sits a single nucleotide away, making a read error possible. J is TRBJ2-1 and V is TRBV6-6, with D possibly being TRBD1 or TRBD2 (5 bases each). Germline V gene lookup returns CDR1 MNHNY and CDR2 SVGAGI (reference sequence). V dropped 5 bases and J dropped 10 bases, with 12 bases sitting between them. The CDR3 loop spans 12 amino acids. DNA for the CDR3: TGTGCCAGCAGTACCTCCTGGGGGGAGCAGTTCTTC. Protein: CASSTSWGEQFF.

This clonotype was seen at least ten times. As DNA, the CDR3 is TGTGCCAGCAGCGTACCTCCGGGGGGAGGAGATGAGCAGTTCTTC. Translation gives CASSVPPGGGDEQFF. This chain joins TRBV9 and TRBJ2-1, with 7 nucleotides matching TRBD2. This CDR3 is 15 amino acids long. V gave up 1 base and J gave up 8 bases; unmatched junction bases: 9. Germline CDR1 SGDLS, CDR2 YYNGEE.

The chain has TRBV7-2 and TRBJ1-2; no clear D gene. The V and J ends lost 2 bases and 3 bases respectively, with 13 bases between them. This CDR3 contains 15 residues. From germline, CDR1 is SGHTA and CDR2 FQGNSA. This CDR3 is CASSLSWAADYGYTF. CDR3 sequence (DNA): TGTGCCAGCAGCTTAAGCTGGGCAGCCGACTATGGCTACACCTTC.

V usage is TRBV23-1 and J usage is TRBJ2-2; 8 bases are a match to TRBD2. TRBV23-1 has ORF status, its function being uncertain. Trimming at V came to 7 bases and at J to 5 bases, leaving 12 bases not matched to a gene. CDR3 length: 16 amino acids. CDR3 coding DNA: TGCGCCAGCAAAAAACGAAACGGGGGGGAAACCGGGGAGCTGTTTTTT. It translates to CASKKRNGGETGELFF.

A single count supports this clonotype. The genes are TRBV7-9 and TRBJ2-5, with 8 bases aligning to TRBD1. The DNA end favors TRBJ2-7, so the J call may be wrong. Per germline, CDR1 SEHNR and CDR2 FQNEAQ (reference sequence). This CDR3 has 14 amino acids. This chain's CDR3 is CASSFSGTGYEQYF. The CDR3 nucleotides read TGTGCCAGCAGCTTTTCAGGGACAGGCTACGAGCAGTACTTC.

The sample holds one count of this clonotype. The V gene is TRBV7-6, the J gene TRBJ1-4, with D tentatively TRBD1 (5 bases). The CDR3 loop spans 16 amino acids. The ends were cut back, 5 bases at V and 3 bases at J, with 16 bases in the middle. Germline CDR1 is SGHVS and CDR2 is FNYEAQ. The CDR3 DNA sequence: TGTGCCAGCAGCCCGCATGGGGGGGTGTCTAATGAAAAACTGTTTTTT. It translates to CASSPHGGVSNEKLFF. Full variable domain (outside the CDR3, taken from reference TRBV7-6 and TRBJ1-4): GAGVSQSPRYKVTKRGQDVALRCDPISGHVSLYWYRQALGQGPEFLTYFNYEAQQDKSGLPNDRFSAERPEGSISTLTIQRTEQRDSAMYRCASSPHGGVSNEKLFFGSGTQLSVL.

The chain has TRBV5-1 and TRBJ1-6; 9 bases fit TRBD1. Germline loops: CDR1 SGHRS, CDR2 YFSETQ. This CDR3 contains 14 residues. The V gene end was trimmed by 3 bases and the J gene end by 9 bases; junction bases not matched to a gene: 4. Here the CDR3 reads CASSSGTGPSPLHF. CDR3 bases: TGCGCCAGCAGCTCTGGGACAGGGCCTTCACCCCTCCACTTT. Using reference TRBV5-1 and TRBJ1-6 for the parts outside the CDR3, the full variable domain is KAGVTQTPRYLIKTRGQQVTLSCSPISGHRSVSWYQQTPGQGLQFLFEYFSETQRNKGNFPGRFSGRQFSNSRSEMNVSTLELGDSALYLCASSSGTGPSPLHFGNGTRLTVT.

This clonotype was observed at least ten times. The rearrangement joins TRBV28 to TRBJ1-1, with D possibly TRBD1 on 5 matching bases. The germline CDR1 and CDR2 sequences are MDHEN and SYDVKM. The ends were cut back, 8 bases at V and 4 bases at J, with 20 bases in the middle. The CDR3 length is 15 residues. In DNA, the CDR3 is TGTGCCAGCGTTGGCCGACAGCGGGCAAGCACTGAAGCTTTCTTT. As protein: CASVGRQRASTEAFF. Full variable domain (rest looked up from reference TRBV28 and TRBJ1-1): DVKVTQSSRYLVKRTGEKVFLECVQDMDHENMFWYRQDPGLGLRLIYFSYDVKMKEKGDIPEGYSVSREKKERFSLILESASTNQTSMYLCASVGRQRASTEAFFGQGTRLTVV.

This clonotype came up many times. The V call is TRBV2, the J call TRBJ2-7, with TRBD1 matching over 7 bases. CDR3 size: 13 residues. V dropped 5 bases and J dropped 2; count of bases not matched to a gene: 3. Per the germline V gene, CDR1 is SNHLY and CDR2 is FYNNEI. The CDR3 here is CASSRDRPYEQYF. The CDR3 nucleotides are TGTGCCAGCAGTCGGGACAGACCCTACGAGCAGTACTTC.

This clonotype was seen repeatedly, ten times or more. This chain uses TRBV5-6 with TRBJ2-7; D perhaps matches TRBD1 (6 bases). This CDR3 is built from 13 residues. Trimming stripped 1 base from V and 5 bases from J, with 10 bases between. In germline, CDR1 is SGHDT, CDR2 YYEEEE. CDR3 region: CASSLRGKNEQYF. CDR3 nucleotides: TGTGCCAGCAGCTTGAGGGGGAAGAACGAGCAGTACTTC.

V gene TRBV7-2 combines with J gene TRBJ2-7, with D unresolved. With 3 bases removed from V and 3 bases from J, the gap between germline ends came to 9 bases. The CDR3 has 13 amino acids. The germline V gene has CDR1 SGHTA and CDR2 FQGNSA. CDR3 protein: CASSFLGNYEQYF. CDR3 DNA: TGTGCCAGCAGCTTTCTAGGTAACTACGAGCAGTACTTC.

At least ten counts were recorded for this clonotype. The chain combines TRBV25-1 with TRBJ2-3, with 7 bases lining up with TRBD1. Germline assignment: CDR1 MGHDK and CDR2 SYGVNS. There are 15 residues in the CDR3. After removal of 3 bases from V and 1 base from J, the junction contained 4 bases not matched to a gene. DNA of the CDR3: TGTGCCAGCAGTGACACAGGGGATCGCACAGATACGCAGTATTTT. It is translated as CASSDTGDRTDTQYF.

This clonotype was counted many times. The CDR3 DNA reads as TGTGCCAGCAGTGGGGACAGCTATGGCTACACCTTC. The encoded protein is CASSGDSYGYTF. This chain links TRBV12-3 or TRBV12-4 with TRBJ1-2, with TRBD1 identical over 7 bases. V shed 5 bases and J 4 bases; nucleotides not matched to a gene: 1. CDR3 length: 12 residues.

In its sample, this clonotype was seen many times. The gene calls are TRBV12-3 or TRBV12-4 and TRBJ2-6; D is undetermined. This CDR3 region has 14 residues. V shed 5 bases and J shed 4 bases, with 9 bases lying between them. The CDR3 nucleotides are TGTGCCAGCAGTCCGACTCGCGGGGCCAACGTCCTGACTTTC. It specifies CASSPTRGANVLTF.

This rearrangement joins TRBV7-9 to TRBJ2-6; D may be TRBD1 (5 bases). The J call is uncertain, as TRBJ1-2 better fits the DNA end. The CDR3 covers 12 residues. Germline-derived CDR1 and CDR2 are SEHNR and FQNEAQ (reference sequence). CDR3 coding DNA: TGTGCCAGCAGCTCTGGGACTCTTGGCTACACCTTC. This codes for CASSSGTLGYTF.

V gene TRBV27 combines with J gene TRBJ2-1; TRBD1 is a possible D gene (6 bases). The J call is doubtful: the DNA matches TRBJ2-5 better. Germline-derived CDR1 and CDR2 are MNHEY and SMNVEV (reference sequence). The CDR3 covers 15 residues. The CDR3 region is CASSLRSARGETQYF. The CDR3 bases are TGTGCCAGCAGTTTACGTAGCGCTAGGGGGGAGACCCAGTACTTC.

The chain employs TRBV11-3 and TRBJ2-3; 9 nucleotides agree with TRBD1. Germline loops: CDR1 SGHNT, CDR2 YENEEA. J was trimmed by 4 bases and V by 3 bases; bases with no gene match: 2. This CDR3 is built from 14 residues. The CDR3 DNA reads as TGTGCCAGCAGCTTGGGGACAGGGCCAGATACGCAGTATTTT. Protein product: CASSLGTGPDTQYF. The whole variable domain, filled in from reference TRBV11-3 and TRBJ2-3, reads EAGVVQSPRYKIIEKKQPVAFWCNPISGHNTLYWYLQNLGQGPELLIRYENEEAVDDSQLPKDRFSAERLKGVDSTLKIQPAELGDSAVYLCASSLGTGPDTQYFGPGTRLTVL.

The CDR3 sequence: CASSLRRDSEQFF. The CDR3 DNA reads as TGTGCCAGCAGCTTACGCCGGGACAGTGAGCAGTTCTTC. This chain uses TRBV11-3 with TRBJ2-3; 7 bases match TRBD1. The assigned J gene may be wrong: the sequence end matches TRBJ2-1 better. CDR1 and CDR2 from the germline V gene are SGHNT and YENEEA. This CDR3 is built from 13 residues.

Judged by abundance, this clonotype is medium-sized. CDR3 nucleotide sequence: TGTGCCAGCAGCTTAGACGGGGGGGCCGGCGAGACCCAGTACTTC. Translating it yields CASSLDGGAGETQYF. The chain recombines TRBV7-8 with TRBJ2-5; 8 nucleotides agree with TRBD2. In germline, CDR1 is SGHVS, CDR2 FQNEAQ. V shed 1 base, J shed 5 bases, and the junction held 6 bases outside the gene matches. There are 15 residues in the CDR3.